Presented here are 3 T cell receptor beta chains from one specimen sequenced in a study of sequential checkpoint blockade in melanoma. Libraries were prepared by immunoSEQ multiplex PCR; TCRdb keeps only in-frame clonotypes and omits some of them. This table has some 6,600 clones, roughly 28% appearing once. As for treatment: randomized to nivolumab then ipilimumab (arm A) or the reverse (arm B). Source: tumor tissue (inferred from file names), taken from a patient given nivolumab and ipilimumab in sequence. These receptor sequences come from a human donor with melanoma.

A remark on this clone: The junction departs from the called germline gene at one end, perhaps through a read error. V usage is TRBV11-3 and J usage is TRBJ2-1; tentative D call: TRBD1 (5 bases). Germline V CDR1 and CDR2: SGHNT, YENEEA. CDR3 length: 14 residues. The CDR3: CASSLDSSYNEQFF. DNA for the CDR3: TGTGCCAGCAGCCTAGACAGCTCCTACAATGAGCAGTTCTTC.

The table lists this clone with many counts. The chain combines TRBV6-8 with TRBJ2-5, with 8 bases that match TRBD2. Germline V CDR1 and CDR2: MNHGY, SAAAGT. The CDR3 has 15 residues. Trimming removed 5 bases from V and 2 bases from J; junction bases left unmatched: 7. The CDR3 DNA sequence: TGTGCCAGCAGTCCCCGGGTAGCGGGACAAGAGACCCAGTACTTC. The encoded protein is CASSPRVAGQETQYF.

This clone turned up a few times. The rearrangement uses TRBV6-8 and TRBJ2-3, with 10 bases matching TRBD2. This CDR3 spans 18 amino acids. The V segment lost 4 bases and the J segment 0 bases; nucleotides outside the gene matches: 10. Germline assignment: CDR1 MNHGY and CDR2 SAAAGT. The CDR3 here is CASSFGAGGRGSTDTQYF. The CDR3 coding sequence is TGTGCCAGCAGTTTCGGAGCGGGAGGGCGGGGAAGCACAGATACGCAGTATTTT.